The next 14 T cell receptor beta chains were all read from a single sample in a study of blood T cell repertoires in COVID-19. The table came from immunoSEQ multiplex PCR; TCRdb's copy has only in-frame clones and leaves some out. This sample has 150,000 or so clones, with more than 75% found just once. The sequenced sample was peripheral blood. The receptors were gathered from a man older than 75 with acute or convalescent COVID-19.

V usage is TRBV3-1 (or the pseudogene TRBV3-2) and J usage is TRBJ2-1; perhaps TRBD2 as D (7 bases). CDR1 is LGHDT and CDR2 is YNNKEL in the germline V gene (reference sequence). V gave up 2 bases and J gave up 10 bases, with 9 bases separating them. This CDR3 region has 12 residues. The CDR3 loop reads CASSQRGGEQFF. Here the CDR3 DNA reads TGTGCCAGCAGCCAAAGGGGGGGAGAGCAGTTCTTC.

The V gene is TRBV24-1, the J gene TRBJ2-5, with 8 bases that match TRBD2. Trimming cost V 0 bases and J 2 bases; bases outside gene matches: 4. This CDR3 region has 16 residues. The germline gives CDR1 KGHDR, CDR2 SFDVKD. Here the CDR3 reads CATSDLSSGAQETQYF. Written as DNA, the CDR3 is TGTGCCACCAGTGATTTGAGTAGCGGGGCGCAAGAGACCCAGTACTTC.

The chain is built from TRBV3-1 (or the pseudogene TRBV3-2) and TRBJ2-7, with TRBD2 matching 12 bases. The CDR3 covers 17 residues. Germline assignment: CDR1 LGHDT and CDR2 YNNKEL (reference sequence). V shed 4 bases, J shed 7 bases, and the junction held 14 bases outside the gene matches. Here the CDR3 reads CASSPVGLAGRLGEQYF. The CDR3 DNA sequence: TGTGCCAGCAGCCCTGTTGGACTAGCGGGAAGGTTAGGGGAGCAGTACTTC.

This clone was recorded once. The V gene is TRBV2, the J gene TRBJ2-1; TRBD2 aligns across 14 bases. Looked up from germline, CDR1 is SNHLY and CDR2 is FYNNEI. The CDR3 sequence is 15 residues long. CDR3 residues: CASQLGTSGGNEQFF. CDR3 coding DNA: TGTGCTAGCCAACTAGGGACTAGCGGGGGCAATGAGCAGTTCTTC.

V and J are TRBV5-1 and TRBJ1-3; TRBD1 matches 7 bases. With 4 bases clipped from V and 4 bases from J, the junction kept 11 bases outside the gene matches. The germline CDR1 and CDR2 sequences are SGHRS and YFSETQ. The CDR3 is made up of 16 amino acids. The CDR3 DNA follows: TGCGCCAGCAGCCCTGAGAACAGGGGTCTAGGAAACACCATATATTTT. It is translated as CASSPENRGLGNTIYF. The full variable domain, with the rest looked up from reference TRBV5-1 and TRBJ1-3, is KAGVTQTPRYLIKTRGQQVTLSCSPISGHRSVSWYQQTPGQGLQFLFEYFSETQRNKGNFPGRFSGRQFSNSRSEMNVSTLELGDSALYLCASSPENRGLGNTIYFGEGSWLTVV.

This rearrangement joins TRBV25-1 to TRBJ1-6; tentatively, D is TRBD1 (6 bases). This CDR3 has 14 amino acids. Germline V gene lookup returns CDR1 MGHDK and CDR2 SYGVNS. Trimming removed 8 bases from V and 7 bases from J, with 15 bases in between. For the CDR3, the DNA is TGTGCCAGCCGCGAGACAGGCGTCAATTCACCCCTCCACTTT. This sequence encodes CASRETGVNSPLHF.

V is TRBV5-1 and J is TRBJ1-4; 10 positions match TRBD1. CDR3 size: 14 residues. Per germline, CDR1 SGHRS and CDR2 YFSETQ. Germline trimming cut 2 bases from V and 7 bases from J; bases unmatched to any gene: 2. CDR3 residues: CASSLGQGGEKLFF. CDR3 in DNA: TGCGCCAGCAGCTTAGGACAGGGGGGTGAAAAACTGTTTTTT.

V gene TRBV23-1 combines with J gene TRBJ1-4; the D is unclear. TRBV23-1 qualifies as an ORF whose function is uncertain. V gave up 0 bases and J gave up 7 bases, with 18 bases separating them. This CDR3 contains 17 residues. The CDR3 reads CASSQSGLGLGGEKLFF. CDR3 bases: TGCGCCAGCAGTCAATCGGGTCTAGGACTCGGAGGTGAAAAACTGTTTTTT.

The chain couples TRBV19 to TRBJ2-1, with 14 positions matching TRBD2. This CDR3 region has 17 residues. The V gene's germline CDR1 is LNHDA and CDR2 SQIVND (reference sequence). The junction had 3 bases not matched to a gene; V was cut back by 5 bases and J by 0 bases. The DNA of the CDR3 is TGTGCCAGTAGTCTCGGGACTAGCGGGAGCTCCTACAATGAGCAGTTCTTC. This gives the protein CASSLGTSGSSYNEQFF. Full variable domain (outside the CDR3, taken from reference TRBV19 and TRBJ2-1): DGGITQSPKYLFRKEGQNVTLSCEQNLNHDAMYWYRQDPGQGLRLIYYSQIVNDFQKGDIAEGYSVSREKKESFPLTVTSAQKNPTAFYLCASSLGTSGSSYNEQFFGPGTRLTVL.

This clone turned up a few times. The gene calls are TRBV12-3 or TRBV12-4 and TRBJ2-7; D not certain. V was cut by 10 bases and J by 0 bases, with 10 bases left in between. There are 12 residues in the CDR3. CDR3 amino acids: CATAVSSYEQYF. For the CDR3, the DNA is TGTGCCACCGCGGTAAGCTCCTACGAGCAGTACTTC.

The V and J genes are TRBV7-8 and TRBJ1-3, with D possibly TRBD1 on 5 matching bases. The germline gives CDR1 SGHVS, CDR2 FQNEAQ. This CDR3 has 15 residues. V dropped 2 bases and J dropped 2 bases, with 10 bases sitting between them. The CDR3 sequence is CASSLWAGAGNTIYF. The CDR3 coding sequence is TGTGCCAGCAGCTTATGGGCGGGGGCTGGAAACACCATATATTTT.

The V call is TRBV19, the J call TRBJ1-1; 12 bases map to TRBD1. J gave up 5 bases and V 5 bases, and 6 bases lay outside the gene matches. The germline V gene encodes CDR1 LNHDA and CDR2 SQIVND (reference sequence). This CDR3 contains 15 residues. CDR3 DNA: TGTGCCAGTAGTCCCGGGACAGGGGGCGGGACTGAAGCTTTCTTT. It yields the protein CASSPGTGGGTEAFF.

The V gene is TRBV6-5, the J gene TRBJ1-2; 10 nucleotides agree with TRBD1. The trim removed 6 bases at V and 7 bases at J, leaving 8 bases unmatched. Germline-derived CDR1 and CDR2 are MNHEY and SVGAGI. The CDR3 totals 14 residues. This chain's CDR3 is CASSDRDRGIGYTF. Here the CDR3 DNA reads TGTGCCAGCAGCGACCGGGACAGGGGAATTGGCTACACCTTC.

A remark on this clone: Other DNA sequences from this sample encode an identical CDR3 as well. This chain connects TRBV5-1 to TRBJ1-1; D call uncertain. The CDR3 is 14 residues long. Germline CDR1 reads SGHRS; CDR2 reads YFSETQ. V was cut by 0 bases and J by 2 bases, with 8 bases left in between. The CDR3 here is CASSLDNLNTEAFF. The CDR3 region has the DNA TGCGCCAGCAGCTTGGACAATCTCAACACTGAAGCTTTCTTT. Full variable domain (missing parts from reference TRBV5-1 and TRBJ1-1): KAGVTQTPRYLIKTRGQQVTLSCSPISGHRSVSWYQQTPGQGLQFLFEYFSETQRNKGNFPGRFSGRQFSNSRSEMNVSTLELGDSALYLCASSLDNLNTEAFFGQGTRLTVV.